The TCR beta chain described here comes from a study of control samples from healthy donors and cancer patients. The table came from immunoSEQ multiplex PCR; TCRdb's copy has only in-frame clones and leaves some out. The sample records roughly 400,000 clones, around nine tenths being singletons. Germline V gives CDR1 ENHRY, CDR2 SYGVKD. The V gene lost 6 bases and the J gene lost 4 bases, with 19 bases spanning the gap. This CDR3 spans 16 amino acids. The material sequenced was PBMCs. The clonotype originates from a man between 35 and 55 years old with head and neck cancer. The rearrangement uses TRBV10-3 and TRBJ1-3; D remains ambiguous. CDR3 nucleotides: TGTGCCATCAGACCCGACCCCGGACTGTTCGGAAACACCATATATTTT. It translates to CAIRPDPGLFGNTIYF.